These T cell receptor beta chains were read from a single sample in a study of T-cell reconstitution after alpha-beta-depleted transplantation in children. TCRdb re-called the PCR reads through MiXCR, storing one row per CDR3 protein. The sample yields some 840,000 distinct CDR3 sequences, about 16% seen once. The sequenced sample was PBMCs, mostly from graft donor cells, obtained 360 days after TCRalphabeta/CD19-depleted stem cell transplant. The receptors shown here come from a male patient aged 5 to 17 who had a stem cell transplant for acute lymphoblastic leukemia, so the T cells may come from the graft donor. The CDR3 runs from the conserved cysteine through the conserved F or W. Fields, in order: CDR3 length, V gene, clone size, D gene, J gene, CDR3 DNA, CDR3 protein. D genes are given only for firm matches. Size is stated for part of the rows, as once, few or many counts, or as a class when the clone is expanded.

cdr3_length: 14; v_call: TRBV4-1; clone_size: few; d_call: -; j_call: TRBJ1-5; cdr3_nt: TGCGCCAGCAGCCAAGATCCTTTTATCTCGGCCCAGCATTTT; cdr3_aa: CASSQDPFISAQHF
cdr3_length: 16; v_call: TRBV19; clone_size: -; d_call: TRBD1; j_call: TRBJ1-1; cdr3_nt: TGTGCCAGTAGATCCGGGACAGGGACGACGAACACTGAAGCTTTCTTT; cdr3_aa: CASRSGTGTTNTEAFF
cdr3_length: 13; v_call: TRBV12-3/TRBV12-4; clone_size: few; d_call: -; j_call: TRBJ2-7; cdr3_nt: TGTGCCAGCAAGGGAGAAGGTTCCTACGAGCAGTACTTC; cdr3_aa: CASKGEGSYEQYF
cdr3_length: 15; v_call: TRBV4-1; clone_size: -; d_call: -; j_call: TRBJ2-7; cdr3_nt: TGCGCCAGCAGCCACCCCAACGCGGATCCCTACGAGCAGTACTTC; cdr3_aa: CASSHPNADPYEQYF
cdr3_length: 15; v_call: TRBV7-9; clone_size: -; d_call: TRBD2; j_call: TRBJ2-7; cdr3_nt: TGTGCCAGCAGCCCCCTCCGGACTAGCGGCAAGAAGCAGTACTTC; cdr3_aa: CASSPLRTSGKKQYF
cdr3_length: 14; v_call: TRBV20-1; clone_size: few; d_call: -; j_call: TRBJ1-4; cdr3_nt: TGCAGTGCTAGAACTCAGGGTGCTAATGAAAAACTGTTTTTT; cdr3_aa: CSARTQGANEKLFF
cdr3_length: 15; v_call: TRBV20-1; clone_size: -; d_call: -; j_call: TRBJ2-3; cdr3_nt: TGCAGTGCTAGAGATCTTAGGGGCCAGACAGATACGCAGTATTTT; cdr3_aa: CSARDLRGQTDTQYF
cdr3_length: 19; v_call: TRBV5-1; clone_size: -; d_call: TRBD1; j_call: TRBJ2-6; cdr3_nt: TGCGCCAGCAGCTTGGGTGCCGGGACAGGAAGCTCTGGGGCCAACGTCCTGACTTTC; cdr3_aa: CASSLGAGTGSSGANVLTF
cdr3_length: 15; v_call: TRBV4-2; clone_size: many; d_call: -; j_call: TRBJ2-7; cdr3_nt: TGTGCCAGCAGCCAATGGCCGGGACAAGCCTACGAGCAGTACTTC; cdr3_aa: CASSQWPGQAYEQYF
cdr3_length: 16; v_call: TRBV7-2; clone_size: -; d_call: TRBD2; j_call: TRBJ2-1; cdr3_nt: TGTGCCAGCAGCTTAGGGGCTAGCGGGATCTACAATGAGCAGTTCTTC; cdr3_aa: CASSLGASGIYNEQFF
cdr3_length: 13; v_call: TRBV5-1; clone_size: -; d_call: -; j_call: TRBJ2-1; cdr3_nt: TGCGCCAGCAGCTTGTTCCCCCGAAATGAGCAGTTCTTC; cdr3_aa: CASSLFPRNEQFF
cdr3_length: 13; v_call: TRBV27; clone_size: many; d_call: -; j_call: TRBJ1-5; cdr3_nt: TGTGCCAGCAGTTTATCAGGGCGCCAGCCCCAGCATTTT; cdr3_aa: CASSLSGRQPQHF
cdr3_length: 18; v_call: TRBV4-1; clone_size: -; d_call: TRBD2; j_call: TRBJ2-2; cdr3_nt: TGCGCCAGCAGCCAAGTAAATATCGAGCGGGAGAATATCGGGGAGCTGTTTTTT; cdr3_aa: CASSQVNIERENIGELFF
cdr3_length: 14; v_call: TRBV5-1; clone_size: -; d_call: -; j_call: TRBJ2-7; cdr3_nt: TGCGCCAGCAGCCCTACCGGACAGATCCACGAGCAGTACTTC; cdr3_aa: CASSPTGQIHEQYF
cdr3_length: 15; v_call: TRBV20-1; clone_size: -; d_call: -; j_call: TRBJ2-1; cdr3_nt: TGCAGTGCTAGAGGGGGACACAGCTCCTACAATGAGCAGTTCTTC; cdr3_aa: CSARGGHSSYNEQFF
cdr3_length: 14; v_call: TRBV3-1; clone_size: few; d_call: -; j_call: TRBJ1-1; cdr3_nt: TGTGCCAGCAGCGGACGGTTGATGAACACTGAAGCTTTCTTT; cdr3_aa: CASSGRLMNTEAFF
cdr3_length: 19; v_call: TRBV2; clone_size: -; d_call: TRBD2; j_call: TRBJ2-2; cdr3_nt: TGTGCCAGCAGTGAGGAGGGACTAGCGGGAGGGCCTGACACCGGGGAGCTGTTTTTT; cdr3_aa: CASSEEGLAGGPDTGELFF
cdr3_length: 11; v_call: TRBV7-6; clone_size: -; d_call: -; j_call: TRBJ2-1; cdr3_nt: TGTGCCAGCAGCCAAAGACGACAGGACGGGTTC; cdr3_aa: CASSQRRQDGF
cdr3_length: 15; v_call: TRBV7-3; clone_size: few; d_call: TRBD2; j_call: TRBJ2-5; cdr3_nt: TGTGCCAGCAGCTACGGACTAGCGGGCTTAGAGACCCAGTACTTC; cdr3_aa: CASSYGLAGLETQYF
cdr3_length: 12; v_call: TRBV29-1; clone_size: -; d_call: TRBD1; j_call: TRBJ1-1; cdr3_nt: TGCAGCGCAGACAGGGGGAACACTGAAGCTTTCTTT; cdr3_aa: CSADRGNTEAFF
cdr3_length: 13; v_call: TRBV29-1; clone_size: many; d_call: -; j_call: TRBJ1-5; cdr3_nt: TGCAGCGTTGAAGTGGGGGTTAATCAGCCCCAGCATTTT; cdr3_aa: CSVEVGVNQPQHF
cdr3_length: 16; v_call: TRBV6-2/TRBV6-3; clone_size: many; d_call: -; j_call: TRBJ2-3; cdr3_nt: TGTGCCAGCAGTTACTACGGGGGACAGAGCACAGATACGCAGTATTTT; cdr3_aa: CASSYYGGQSTDTQYF
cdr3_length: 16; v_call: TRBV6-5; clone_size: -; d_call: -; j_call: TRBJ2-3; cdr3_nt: TGTGCCAGCAGTTACTCCCTCGACAGGAAAACAGATACGCAGTATTTT; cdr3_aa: CASSYSLDRKTDTQYF
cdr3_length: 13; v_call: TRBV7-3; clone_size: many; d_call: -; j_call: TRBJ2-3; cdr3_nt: TGTGCCAGCAGCTTAGGGTCCACGGTTACGCAGTATTTT; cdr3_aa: CASSLGSTVTQYF
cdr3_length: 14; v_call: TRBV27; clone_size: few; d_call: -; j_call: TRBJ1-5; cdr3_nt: TGTGCCAGCAGTTTTGGAGATAGCAATCAGCCCCAGCATTTT; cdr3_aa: CASSFGDSNQPQHF
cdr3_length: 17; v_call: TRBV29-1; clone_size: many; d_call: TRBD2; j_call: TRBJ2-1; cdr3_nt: TGCAGCGTTGAAGAAAGGTCCGCCCGGGACTACTACAATGAGCAGTTCTTC; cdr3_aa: CSVEERSARDYYNEQFF